This T cell receptor beta chain originates from a study of technical replicates of blood from a few donors. V lost 2 bases to trimming and J lost 3 bases, with 13 bases between them. Germline CDR1 reads SGHDN; CDR2 reads FVKESK. The CDR3 totals 15 residues. TCRdb's copy holds only in-frame clones and misses some; the assay was immunoSEQ multiplex PCR. The sample includes 80,000 to 95,000 clones, around 96% of them seen just once. The TCR was taken from a human donor in good health. V usage is TRBV14 and J usage is TRBJ1-2; possible D gene TRBD1, 6 bases. Sequencing used T cells isolated from PBMCs. The chain's CDR3 is CASSQSGPGDYGYTF. CDR3 nucleotides: TGTGCCAGCAGCCAATCTGGGCCAGGGGACTATGGCTACACCTTC.